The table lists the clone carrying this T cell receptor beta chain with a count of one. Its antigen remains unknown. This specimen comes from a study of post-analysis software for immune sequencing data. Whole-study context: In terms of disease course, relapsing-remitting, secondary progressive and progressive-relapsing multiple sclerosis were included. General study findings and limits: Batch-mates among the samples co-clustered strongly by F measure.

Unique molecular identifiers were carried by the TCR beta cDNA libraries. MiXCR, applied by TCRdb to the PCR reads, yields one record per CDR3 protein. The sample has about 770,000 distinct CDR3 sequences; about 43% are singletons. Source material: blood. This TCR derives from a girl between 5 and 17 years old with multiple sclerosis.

CDR3 in amino acids: CATSEAGVTTYEQYF. The DNA of the CDR3 is TGTGCCACCAGTGAAGCGGGTGTCACGACGTACGAGCAGTACTTC. The chain links TRBV24-1 to TRBJ2-5; D is perhaps TRBD2 (6 bases). The J call is in doubt because the DNA end fits TRBJ2-7 better. The CDR3 sequence is 15 residues long. Germline CDR1 reads KGHDR; CDR2 reads SFDVKD.